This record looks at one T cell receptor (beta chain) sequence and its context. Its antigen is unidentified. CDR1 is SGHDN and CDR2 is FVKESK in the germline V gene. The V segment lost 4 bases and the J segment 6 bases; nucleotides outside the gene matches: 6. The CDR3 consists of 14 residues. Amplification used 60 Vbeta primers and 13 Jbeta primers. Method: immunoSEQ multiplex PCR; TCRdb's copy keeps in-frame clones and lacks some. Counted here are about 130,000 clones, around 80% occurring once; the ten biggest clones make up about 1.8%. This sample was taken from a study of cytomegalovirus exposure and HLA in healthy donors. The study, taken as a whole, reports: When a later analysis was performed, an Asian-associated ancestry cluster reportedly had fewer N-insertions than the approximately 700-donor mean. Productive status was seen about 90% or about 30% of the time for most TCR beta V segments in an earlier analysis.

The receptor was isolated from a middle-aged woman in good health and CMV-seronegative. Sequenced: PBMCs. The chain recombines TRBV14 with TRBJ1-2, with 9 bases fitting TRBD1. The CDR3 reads CASSPWGQGHGYTF. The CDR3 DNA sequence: TGTGCCAGCAGCCCGTGGGGACAGGGACATGGCTACACCTTC.